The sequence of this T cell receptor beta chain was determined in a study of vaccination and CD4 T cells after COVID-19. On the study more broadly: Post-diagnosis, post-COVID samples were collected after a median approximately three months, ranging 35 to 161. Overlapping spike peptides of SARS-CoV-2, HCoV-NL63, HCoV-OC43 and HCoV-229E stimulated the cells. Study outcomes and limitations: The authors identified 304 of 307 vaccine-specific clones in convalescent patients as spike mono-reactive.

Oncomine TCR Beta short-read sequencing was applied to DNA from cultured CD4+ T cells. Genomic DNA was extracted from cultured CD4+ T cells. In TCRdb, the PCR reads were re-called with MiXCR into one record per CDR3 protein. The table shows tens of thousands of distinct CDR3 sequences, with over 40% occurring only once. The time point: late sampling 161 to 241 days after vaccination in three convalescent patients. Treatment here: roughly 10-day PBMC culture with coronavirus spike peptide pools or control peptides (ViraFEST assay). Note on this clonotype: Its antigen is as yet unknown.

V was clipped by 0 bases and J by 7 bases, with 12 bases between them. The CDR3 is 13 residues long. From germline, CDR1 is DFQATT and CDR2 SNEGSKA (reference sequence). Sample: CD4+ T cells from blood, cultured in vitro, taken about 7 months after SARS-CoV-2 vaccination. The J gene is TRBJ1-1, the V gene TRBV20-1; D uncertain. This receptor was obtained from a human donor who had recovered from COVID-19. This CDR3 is CSARDSLYSEAFF. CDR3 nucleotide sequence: TGCAGTGCTAGAGATTCGTTATACAGTGAAGCTTTCTTT.